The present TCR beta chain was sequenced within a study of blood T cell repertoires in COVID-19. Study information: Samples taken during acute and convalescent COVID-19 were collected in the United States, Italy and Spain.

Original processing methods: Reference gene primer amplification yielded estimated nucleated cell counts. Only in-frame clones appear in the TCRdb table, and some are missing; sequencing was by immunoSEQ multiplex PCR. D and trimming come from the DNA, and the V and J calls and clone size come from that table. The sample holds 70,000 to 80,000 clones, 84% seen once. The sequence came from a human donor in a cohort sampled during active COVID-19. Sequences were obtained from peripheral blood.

The CDR3 DNA follows: TGTGCCAGCGCAACCGGAGGGGCTTTAAGCGGTCATGGCTACACCTTC. Protein product: CASATGGALSGHGYTF. The rearrangement joins TRBV19 to TRBJ1-2, with a weak D call TRBD1 (5 bases). Germline assignment: CDR1 LNHDA and CDR2 SQIVND (reference sequence). The CDR3 covers 16 residues. V dropped 9 bases and J dropped 6 bases, with 26 bases sitting between them.